The clone carrying this T cell receptor beta chain has more than one count but fewer than ten. Its antigen is unknown. A single record per CDR3 protein comes from TCRdb applying MiXCR to the 5' RACE reads. The repertoire holds roughly 610,000 distinct CDR3 sequences, 17% seen once, with 8.1% in the top ten. CDR1 is KGHDR and CDR2 is SFDVKD in the germline V gene. The CDR3 is 15 amino acids. With V trimmed by 7 bases and J by 3 bases, 6 bases remained unmatched. The data belong to a study of T-cell memory formation after mild COVID-19. Study observations and caveats: CD4+ contracting clones lay mainly in CM and EM, CD8+ ones in EMRA. Clones contracting day 15 to 85 were balanced CD4/CD8; later expanders leaned CD4+.

This clonotype was obtained from an adult woman who had mild COVID-19 (a few samples of this study predate the infection). Cell type and time point are not known. Specimen: PBMCs or a T cell subset sorted from them (not recorded which). The rearrangement links TRBV24-1 to TRBJ2-7, with 12 bases fitting TRBD2. CDR3 loop: CATSLGLAGNYEQYF. The DNA of the CDR3 is TGTGCCACCAGCCTAGGACTAGCGGGGAACTACGAGCAGTACTTC.